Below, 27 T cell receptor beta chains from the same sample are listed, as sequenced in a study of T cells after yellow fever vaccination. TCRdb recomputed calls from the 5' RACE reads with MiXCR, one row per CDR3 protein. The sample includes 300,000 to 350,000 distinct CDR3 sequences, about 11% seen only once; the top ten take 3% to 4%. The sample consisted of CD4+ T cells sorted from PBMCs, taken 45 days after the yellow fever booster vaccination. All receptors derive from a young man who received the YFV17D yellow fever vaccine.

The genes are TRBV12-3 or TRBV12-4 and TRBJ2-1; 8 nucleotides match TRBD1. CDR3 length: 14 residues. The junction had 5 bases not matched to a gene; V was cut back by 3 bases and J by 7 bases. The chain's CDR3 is CASSLKWTGNEQFF. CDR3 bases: TGTGCCAGCAGTTTGAAATGGACAGGGAATGAGCAGTTCTTC.

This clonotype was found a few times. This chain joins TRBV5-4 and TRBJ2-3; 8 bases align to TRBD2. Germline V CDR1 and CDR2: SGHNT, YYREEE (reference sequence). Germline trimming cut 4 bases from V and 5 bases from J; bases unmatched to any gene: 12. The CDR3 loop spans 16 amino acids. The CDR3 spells CASSPRSGAGGDTQYF. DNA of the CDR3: TGTGCCAGCAGCCCACGTAGCGGGGCCGGGGGAGATACGCAGTATTTT. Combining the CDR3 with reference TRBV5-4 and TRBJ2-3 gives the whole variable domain ETGVTQSPTHLIKTRGQQVTLRCSSQSGHNTVSWYQQALGQGPQFIFQYYREEENGRGNFPPRFSGLQFPNYSSELNVNALELDDSALYLCASSPRSGAGGDTQYFGPGTRLTVL.

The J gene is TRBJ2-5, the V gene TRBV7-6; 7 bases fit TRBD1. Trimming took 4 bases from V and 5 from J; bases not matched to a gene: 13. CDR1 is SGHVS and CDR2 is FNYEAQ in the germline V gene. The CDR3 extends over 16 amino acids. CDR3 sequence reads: CASSYYRQGLRETQYF. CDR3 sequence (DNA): TGTGCCAGCAGCTACTATAGACAGGGCCTGCGGGAGACCCAGTACTTC.

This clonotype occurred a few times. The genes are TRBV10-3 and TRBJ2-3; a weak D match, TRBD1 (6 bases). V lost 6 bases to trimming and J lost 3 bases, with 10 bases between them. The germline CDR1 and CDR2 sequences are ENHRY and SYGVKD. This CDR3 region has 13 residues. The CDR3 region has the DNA TGTGCCATCAGGCTGACAGGAACAGATACGCAGTATTTT. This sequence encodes CAIRLTGTDTQYF.

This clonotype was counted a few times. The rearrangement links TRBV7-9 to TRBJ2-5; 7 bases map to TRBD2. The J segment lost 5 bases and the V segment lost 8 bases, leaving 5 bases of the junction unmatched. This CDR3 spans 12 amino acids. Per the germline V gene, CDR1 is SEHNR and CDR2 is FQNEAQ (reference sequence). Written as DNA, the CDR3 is TGTGCCAGCGGCGGGGGAGGGGAGACCCAGTACTTC. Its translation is CASGGGGETQYF.

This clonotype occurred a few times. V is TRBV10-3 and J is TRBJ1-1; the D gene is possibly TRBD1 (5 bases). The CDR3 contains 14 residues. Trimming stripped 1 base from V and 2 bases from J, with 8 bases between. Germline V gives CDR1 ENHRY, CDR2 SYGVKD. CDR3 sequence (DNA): TGTGCCATCAGTGAGTATGGGGACAACACTGAAGCTTTCTTT. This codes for CAISEYGDNTEAFF.

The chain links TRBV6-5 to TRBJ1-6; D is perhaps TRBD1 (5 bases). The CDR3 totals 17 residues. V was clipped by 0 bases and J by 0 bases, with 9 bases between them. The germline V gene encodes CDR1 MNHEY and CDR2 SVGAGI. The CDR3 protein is CASSYSGVSSYNSPLHF. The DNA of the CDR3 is TGTGCCAGCAGTTACTCGGGGGTTAGCTCCTATAATTCACCCCTCCACTTT.

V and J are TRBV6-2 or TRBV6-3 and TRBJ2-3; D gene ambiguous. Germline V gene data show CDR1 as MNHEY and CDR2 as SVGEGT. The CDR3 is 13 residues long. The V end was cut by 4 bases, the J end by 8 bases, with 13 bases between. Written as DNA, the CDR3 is TGTGCCAGCAGTTTACTCGAATCACTTACGCAGTATTTT. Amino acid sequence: CASSLLESLTQYF.

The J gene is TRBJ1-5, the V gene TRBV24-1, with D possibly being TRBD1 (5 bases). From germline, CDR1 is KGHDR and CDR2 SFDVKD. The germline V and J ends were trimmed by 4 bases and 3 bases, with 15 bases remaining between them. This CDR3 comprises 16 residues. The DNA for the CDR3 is TGTGCCACCAGTGAGTTGGACACCATAATCAATCAGCCCCAGCATTTT. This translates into CATSELDTIINQPQHF.

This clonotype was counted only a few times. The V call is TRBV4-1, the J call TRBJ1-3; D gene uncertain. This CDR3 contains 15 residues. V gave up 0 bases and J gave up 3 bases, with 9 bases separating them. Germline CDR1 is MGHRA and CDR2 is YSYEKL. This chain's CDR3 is CASSQDPGSGNTIYF. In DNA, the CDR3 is TGCGCCAGCAGCCAAGATCCTGGTAGTGGAAACACCATATATTTT.

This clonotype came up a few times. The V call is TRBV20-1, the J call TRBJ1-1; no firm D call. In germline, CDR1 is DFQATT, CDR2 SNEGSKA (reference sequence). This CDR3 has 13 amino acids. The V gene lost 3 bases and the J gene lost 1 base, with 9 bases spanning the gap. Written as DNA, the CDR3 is TGCAGTGCTAGTTACGGTACGAACACTGAAGCTTTCTTT. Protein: CSASYGTNTEAFF.

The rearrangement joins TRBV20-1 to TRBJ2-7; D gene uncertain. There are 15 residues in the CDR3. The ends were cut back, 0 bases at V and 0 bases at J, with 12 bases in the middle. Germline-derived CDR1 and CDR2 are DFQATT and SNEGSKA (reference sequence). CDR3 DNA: TGCAGTGCTAGAGAGGGTACCGTGAGCTCCTACGAGCAGTACTTC. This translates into CSAREGTVSSYEQYF.

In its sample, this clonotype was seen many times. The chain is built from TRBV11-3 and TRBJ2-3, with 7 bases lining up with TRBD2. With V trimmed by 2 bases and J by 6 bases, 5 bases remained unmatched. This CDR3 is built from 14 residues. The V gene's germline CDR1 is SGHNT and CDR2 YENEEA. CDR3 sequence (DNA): TGTGCCAGCAGCTTAACAGCGGGGACGGATACGCAGTATTTT. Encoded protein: CASSLTAGTDTQYF.

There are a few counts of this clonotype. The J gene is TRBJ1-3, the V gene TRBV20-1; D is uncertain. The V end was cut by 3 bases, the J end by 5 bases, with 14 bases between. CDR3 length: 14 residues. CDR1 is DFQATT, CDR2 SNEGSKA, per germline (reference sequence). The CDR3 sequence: CSARRDPSRNTIYF. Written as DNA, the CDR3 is TGCAGTGCTAGGCGGGATCCGAGCCGAAACACCATATATTTT.

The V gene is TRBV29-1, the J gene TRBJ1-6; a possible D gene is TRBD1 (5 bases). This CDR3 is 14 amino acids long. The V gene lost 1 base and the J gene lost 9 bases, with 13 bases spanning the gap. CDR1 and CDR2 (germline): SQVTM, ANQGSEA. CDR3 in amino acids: CSVEVSGRGSPLHF. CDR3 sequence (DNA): TGCAGCGTTGAAGTGTCAGGGAGGGGTTCACCCCTCCACTTT.

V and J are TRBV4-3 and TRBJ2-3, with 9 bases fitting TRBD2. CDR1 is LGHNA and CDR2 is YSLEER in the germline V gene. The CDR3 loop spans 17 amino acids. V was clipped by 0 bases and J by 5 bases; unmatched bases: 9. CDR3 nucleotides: TGCGCCAGCAGCCAAGATGGGGTAGCGGGAGCGGGAGATACGCAGTATTTT. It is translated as CASSQDGVAGAGDTQYF.

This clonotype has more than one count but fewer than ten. The CDR3 DNA is TGTGCCAGCAGTTTTTTGGACAGGGGCTATGGCTACACCTTC. Protein product: CASSFLDRGYGYTF. The chain joins TRBV28 to TRBJ1-2, with 9 bases aligning to TRBD1. The CDR3 extends over 14 amino acids. The germline V gene encodes CDR1 MDHEN and CDR2 SYDVKM. V gave up 3 bases and J gave up 4 bases; unmatched junction bases: 3.

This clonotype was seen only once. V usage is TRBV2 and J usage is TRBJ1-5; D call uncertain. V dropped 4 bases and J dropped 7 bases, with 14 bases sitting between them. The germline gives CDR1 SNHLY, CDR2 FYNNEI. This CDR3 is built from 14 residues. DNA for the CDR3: TGTGCCAGCAGTGCGGAGGGCGTAGTACAGCCCCAGCATTTT. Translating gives CASSAEGVVQPQHF.

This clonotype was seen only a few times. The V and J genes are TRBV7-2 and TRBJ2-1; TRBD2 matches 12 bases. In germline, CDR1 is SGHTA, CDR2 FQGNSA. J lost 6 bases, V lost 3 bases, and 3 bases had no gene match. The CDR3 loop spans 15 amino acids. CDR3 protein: CASSFLAGGINEQFF. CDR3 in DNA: TGTGCCAGCAGCTTCCTAGCGGGGGGGATCAATGAGCAGTTCTTC.

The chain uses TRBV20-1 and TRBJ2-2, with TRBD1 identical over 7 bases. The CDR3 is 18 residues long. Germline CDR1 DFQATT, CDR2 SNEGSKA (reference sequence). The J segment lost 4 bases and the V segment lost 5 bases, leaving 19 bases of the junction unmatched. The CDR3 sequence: CSAPIGDNRGPPTGELFF. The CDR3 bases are TGCAGTGCTCCAATCGGGGATAACAGGGGTCCCCCCACCGGGGAGCTGTTTTTT.

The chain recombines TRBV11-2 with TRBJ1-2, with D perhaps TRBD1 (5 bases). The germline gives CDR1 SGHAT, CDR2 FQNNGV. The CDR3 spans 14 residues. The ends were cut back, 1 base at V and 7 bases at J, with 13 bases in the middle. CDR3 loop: CASSLGSWGGGYTF. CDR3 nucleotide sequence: TGTGCCAGCAGCTTAGGGAGTTGGGGCGGTGGCTACACCTTC.

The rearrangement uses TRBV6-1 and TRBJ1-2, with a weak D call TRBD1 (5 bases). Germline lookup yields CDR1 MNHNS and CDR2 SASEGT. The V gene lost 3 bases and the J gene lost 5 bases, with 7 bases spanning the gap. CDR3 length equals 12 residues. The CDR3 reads CASSETEYGYTF. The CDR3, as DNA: TGTGCCAGCAGTGAGACAGAATATGGCTACACCTTC.

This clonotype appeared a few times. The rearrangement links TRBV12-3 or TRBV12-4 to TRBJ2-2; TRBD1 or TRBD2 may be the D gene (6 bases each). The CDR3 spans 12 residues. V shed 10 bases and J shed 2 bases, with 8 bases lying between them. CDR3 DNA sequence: TGTGCCACCGGGGGCAACACCGGGGAGCTGTTTTTT. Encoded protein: CATGGNTGELFF.

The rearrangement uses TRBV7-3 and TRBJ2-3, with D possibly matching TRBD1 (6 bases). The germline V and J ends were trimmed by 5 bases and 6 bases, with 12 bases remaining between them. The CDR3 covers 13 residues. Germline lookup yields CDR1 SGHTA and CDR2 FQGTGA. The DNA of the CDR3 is TGTGCCAGCAGCCAGGGGAGCTCGGATACGCAGTATTTT. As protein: CASSQGSSDTQYF.

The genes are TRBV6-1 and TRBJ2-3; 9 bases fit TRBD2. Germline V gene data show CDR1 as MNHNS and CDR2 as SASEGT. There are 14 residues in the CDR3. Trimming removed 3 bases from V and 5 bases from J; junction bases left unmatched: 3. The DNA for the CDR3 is TGTGCCAGCAGTGATGCGGGGGGGCAAGATACGCAGTATTTT. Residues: CASSDAGGQDTQYF.

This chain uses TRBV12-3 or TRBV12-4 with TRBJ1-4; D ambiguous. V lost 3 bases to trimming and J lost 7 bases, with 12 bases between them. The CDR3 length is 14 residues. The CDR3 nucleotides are TGTGCCAGCAGTTTTTGGCAGGCGGCTGAAAAACTGTTTTTT. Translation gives CASSFWQAAEKLFF.

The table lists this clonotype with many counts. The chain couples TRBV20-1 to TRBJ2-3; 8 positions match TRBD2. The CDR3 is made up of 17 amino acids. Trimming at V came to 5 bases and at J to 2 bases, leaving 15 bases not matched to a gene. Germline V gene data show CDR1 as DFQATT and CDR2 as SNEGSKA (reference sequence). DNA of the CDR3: TGCAGTGCTCCGAGCTTGGGGGAGCGGGGGACCACAGATACGCAGTATTTT. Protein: CSAPSLGERGTTDTQYF.